This TCR beta chain was identified during a study of CD4 T cells in relation to SARS-CoV-2 and coronaviruses. This clone has more than one count but fewer than ten. Antigen unknown. The CDR3 length is 12 residues. V lost 1 base, J lost 6 bases, and 4 bases lay in between. Germline CDR1 and CDR2: SEHNR and FQNEAQ (reference sequence). CD4+ T cells from unexposed donors were obtained before the COVID-19 pandemic (2011-2018). The cells were cultured for roughly 11 days before CD4+ T cells were isolated. Method: immunoSEQ multiplex PCR; TCRdb's copy keeps in-frame clones and lacks some. The sample records approximately 25,000 clones, more than 60% being singletons.

The sequencing input was CD4+ T cells from PBMCs, cultured in vitro. The chain joins TRBV7-9 to TRBJ1-3, with D unresolved. This clonotype originated in a human donor in good health. CDR3: CASSLGANTIYF. DNA of the CDR3: TGTGCCAGCAGCTTAGGGGCAAACACCATATATTTT.